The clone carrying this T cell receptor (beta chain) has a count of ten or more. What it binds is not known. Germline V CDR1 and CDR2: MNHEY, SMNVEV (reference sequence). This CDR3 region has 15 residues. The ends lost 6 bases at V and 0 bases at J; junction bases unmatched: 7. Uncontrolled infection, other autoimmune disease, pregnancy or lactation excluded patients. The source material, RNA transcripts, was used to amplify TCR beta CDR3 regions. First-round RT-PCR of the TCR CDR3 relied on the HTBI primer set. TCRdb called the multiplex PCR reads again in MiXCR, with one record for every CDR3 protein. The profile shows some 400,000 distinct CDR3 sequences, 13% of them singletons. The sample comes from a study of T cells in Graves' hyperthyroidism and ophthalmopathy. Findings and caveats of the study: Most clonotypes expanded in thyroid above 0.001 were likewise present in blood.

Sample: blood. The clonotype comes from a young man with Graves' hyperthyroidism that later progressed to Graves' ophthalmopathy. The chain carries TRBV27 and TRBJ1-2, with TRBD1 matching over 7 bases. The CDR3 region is CASRADRDSNYGYTF. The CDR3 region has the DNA TGTGCCAGCAGGGCCGACAGGGATTCTAACTATGGCTACACCTTC.